These 16 T cell receptor beta chains originate from one sample sequenced in a study of blood T cells in healthy people across ages. Together with a sample-barcoded 5' primer, a J-beta primer mix was included in a second PCR lasting about 7 to 11 cycles. TCRdb reanalysed the 5' RACE reads using MiXCR and keeps one entry per CDR3 protein. The sample consists of roughly 1,300,000 distinct CDR3 sequences, roughly 60% of them appearing once. Sequencing was done on a sample of blood. Every receptor here comes from a man aged 18 to 30 in good health.

The chain links TRBV29-1 to TRBJ2-1; possible D gene TRBD1, 5 bases. This CDR3 is built from 13 residues. The germline V gene has CDR1 SQVTM and CDR2 ANQGSEA. Trimming stripped 6 bases from V and 2 bases from J, with 11 bases between. The chain's CDR3 is CSVQTETYNEQFF. CDR3 DNA: TGCAGCGTGCAGACAGAAACCTACAATGAGCAGTTCTTC.

The chain couples TRBV7-9 to TRBJ2-7; D is ambiguous. With 5 bases removed from V and 2 bases from J, the gap between germline ends came to 10 bases. Per the germline V gene, CDR1 is SEHNR and CDR2 is FQNEAQ (reference sequence). The CDR3 runs to 13 residues. CDR3: CASSPQTAYEQYF. The CDR3 DNA reads TGTGCCAGCAGCCCACAAACTGCCTACGAGCAGTACTTC.

The chain employs TRBV27 and TRBJ2-7; TRBD2 matches at 7 bases. The CDR3 is 15 amino acids. Trimming took 8 bases from V and 4 from J; bases not matched to a gene: 14. CDR1 MNHEY and CDR2 SMNVEV come from the germline V gene (reference sequence). The CDR3 nucleotides read TGTGCCAGCGGTTGGGTGCGGGAGAGGTATTACGAGCAGTACTTC. Translation gives CASGWVRERYYEQYF.

The chain couples TRBV7-2 to TRBJ1-2, with 10 bases lining up with TRBD1. Germline CDR1 is SGHTA and CDR2 is FQGNSA. The CDR3 is 13 residues long. With 8 bases clipped from V and 6 bases from J, the junction kept 6 bases outside the gene matches. CDR3 nucleotide sequence: TGTGCCAGCGGAAGGGACAGGGGTGATGGCTACACCTTC. Translated, it gives CASGRDRGDGYTF.

The chain is built from TRBV28 and TRBJ2-2; D gene unclear. The CDR3 extends over 12 amino acids. Germline V CDR1 and CDR2: MDHEN, SYDVKM. V lost 6 bases, J lost 7 bases, and 9 bases lay in between. CDR3: CASRTLFGELFF. The CDR3 bases are TGTGCCAGCAGAACCCTCTTCGGGGAGCTGTTTTTT.

This chain uses TRBV2 with TRBJ2-7; 13 nucleotides agree with TRBD2. Unmatched junction bases numbered 6, after V lost 6 bases and J lost 4 bases. CDR1 is SNHLY, CDR2 FYNNEI, per germline. The length of the CDR3 is 15 residues. DNA of the CDR3: TGTGCCAGCAGAGTTGGACTAGCGGGAGTGTACGAGCAGTACTTC. Its protein is CASRVGLAGVYEQYF.

The chain links TRBV9 to TRBJ1-2, with D maybe TRBD1 (6 bases). The CDR3 is made up of 15 amino acids. Germline V gene lookup returns CDR1 SGDLS and CDR2 YYNGEE. Trimming removed 2 bases at V and 0 bases at J, with 11 bases between. CDR3 nucleotides: TGTGCCAGCAGCGTTGTCGGGGGCACTAACTATGGCTACACCTTC. Protein: CASSVVGGTNYGYTF.

The chain uses TRBV18 and TRBJ2-7, with 9 bases that match TRBD1. This CDR3 region has 17 residues. Germline CDR1 is KGHSH and CDR2 is LQKENI. With V trimmed by 0 bases and J by 5 bases, 11 bases remained unmatched. CDR3 in amino acids: CASSPPNGTGSIHEQYF. DNA for the CDR3: TGTGCCAGCTCACCACCCAATGGGACAGGGTCAATCCACGAGCAGTACTTC. Using reference TRBV18 and TRBJ2-7 for the parts outside the CDR3, the full variable domain is NAGVMQNPRHLVRRRGQEARLRCSPMKGHSHVYWYRQLPEEGLKFMVYLQKENIIDESGMPKERFSAEFPKEGPSILRIQQVVRGDSAAYFCASSPPNGTGSIHEQYFGPGTRLTVT.

V gene TRBV12-5 combines with J gene TRBJ2-3; D is ambiguous. The CDR3 sequence is 12 residues long. V was cut by 4 bases and J by 1 base, with 3 bases left in between. Per germline, CDR1 LGHNT and CDR2 FRNRAP. The DNA of the CDR3 is TGTGCTAGTGGTTACGGCACAGATACGCAGTATTTT. Translation gives CASGYGTDTQYF.

This clonotype turned up a few times. The rearrangement uses TRBV4-3 and TRBJ2-7; D gene uncertain. V shed 0 bases and J shed 3 bases, with 9 bases lying between them. The CDR3 length is 14 residues. Germline lookup yields CDR1 LGHNA and CDR2 YSLEER. The CDR3 sequence: CASSQETRNYEQYF. CDR3 sequence (DNA): TGCGCCAGCAGCCAAGAAACCAGAAACTACGAGCAGTACTTC.

This chain uses TRBV9 with TRBJ2-1; D not resolved. The germline gives CDR1 SGDLS, CDR2 YYNGEE. This CDR3 has 12 amino acids. V was clipped by 0 bases and J by 8 bases, with 6 bases between them. CDR3 region: CASSVEQYEQFF. As DNA, the CDR3 is TGTGCCAGCAGCGTAGAACAATATGAGCAGTTCTTC.

The chain is built from TRBV9 and TRBJ1-1; D unclear. Trimming cost V 0 bases and J 0 bases, with 6 bases left between them. Germline CDR1 SGDLS, CDR2 YYNGEE. The CDR3 is 14 residues long. The CDR3 spells CASSVVGLNTEAFF. As DNA, the CDR3 is TGTGCCAGCAGCGTAGTAGGACTGAACACTGAAGCTTTCTTT.

This chain joins TRBV9 and TRBJ2-7; 10 bases are a match to TRBD2. Matching the DNA end better, TRBJ2-5 makes the J call doubtful. Germline V gene sequence: CDR1 SGDLS, CDR2 YYNGEE. This CDR3 has 15 residues. The CDR3 reads CASSDSGGLAETQYF. The CDR3 coding sequence is TGTGCCAGCAGCGATAGCGGGGGGCTCGCCGAGACCCAGTACTTC.

The CDR3 protein is CAISDGSTGRYTEAFF. The CDR3, as DNA: TGTGCCATCAGTGATGGTTCGACAGGCCGCTACACTGAAGCTTTCTTT. The V and J genes are TRBV10-3 and TRBJ1-1; D might be TRBD1 (6 bases). There are 16 residues in the CDR3. V was pared by 3 bases and J by 3 bases, with 17 bases between. Germline loops: CDR1 ENHRY, CDR2 SYGVKD.

At least ten counts were recorded for this clonotype. Its ends do not fully match the called genes, so a read error is possible. The rearrangement links TRBV5-1 to TRBJ2-1; perhaps TRBD1 as D (6 bases). Germline-derived CDR1 and CDR2 are SGHRS and YFSETQ. There are 15 residues in the CDR3. The CDR3 nucleotides read TGTGCCAGCAGCTTAGGCAGGGGTGGATACAATGAGCAGTTCTTC. Its translation is CASSLGRGGYNEQFF.

This clonotype was recorded a few times. V usage is TRBV20-1 and J usage is TRBJ2-7; the match to TRBD2 covers 7 bases. The V gene end was trimmed by 1 base and the J gene end by 7 bases; junction bases not matched to a gene: 13. The CDR3 is made up of 15 amino acids. CDR1 and CDR2 (germline): DFQATT, SNEGSKA (reference sequence). This CDR3 is CSARGTGRESGEQYF. The CDR3 DNA is TGCAGTGCTAGAGGCACTGGGCGGGAGAGTGGGGAGCAGTACTTC.